This T cell receptor (beta chain) was observed in a study of molecular identifiers for immune sequencing clone quantification. Points from the study as a whole: Clones that exceeded 20 RNA copies held over 98% of effector molecules, yet under 1% in naive cells.

The germline CDR1 and CDR2 sequences are MNHEY and SVGAGI. The CDR3 is made up of 18 amino acids. Trimming removed 0 bases from V and 4 bases from J; junction bases left unmatched: 12. TCRdb recomputed calls from the PCR reads with MiXCR, one row per CDR3 protein. The data contain approximately 630,000 distinct CDR3 sequences, about 25% of them singletons. About this clonotype: Its antigen is not identified.

Sorted cell numbers of 20,000 to 1,000,000, with 10%, 30% or 50% RNA, served as input for naive CD8 libraries. This chain connects TRBV6-5 to TRBJ1-5, with 7 bases identical to TRBD1. The sequencing input was naive CD8+ T cells from blood, with Jurkat cell RNA spiked in. The subset: FACS-sorted CD8+CD4-CCR7+CD45RA+ naive T cells. The origin of this receptor is a human donor in good health. Some libraries in this study had Jurkat cell RNA spiked in. In DNA, the CDR3 is TGTGCCAGCAGTTACTCATCCCCCACCCGGGACAGAAATCAGCCCCAGCATTTT. Protein: CASSYSSPTRDRNQPQHF.